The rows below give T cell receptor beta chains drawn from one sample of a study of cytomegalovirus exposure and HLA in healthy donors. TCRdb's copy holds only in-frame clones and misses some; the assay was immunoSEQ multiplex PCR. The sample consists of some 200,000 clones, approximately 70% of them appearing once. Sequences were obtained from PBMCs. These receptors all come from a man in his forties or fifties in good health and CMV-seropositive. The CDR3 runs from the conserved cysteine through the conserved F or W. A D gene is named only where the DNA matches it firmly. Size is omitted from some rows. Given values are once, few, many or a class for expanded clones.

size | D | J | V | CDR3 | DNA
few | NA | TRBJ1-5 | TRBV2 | CASSEWGQGGDNTAQHF | TGTGCCAGCAGTGAATGGGGTCAGGGAGGCGACAACACGGCCCAGCATTTT
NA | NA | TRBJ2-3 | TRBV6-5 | CASRVKGMDTQYF | TGTGCCAGCAGAGTTAAGGGGATGGATACGCAGTATTTT
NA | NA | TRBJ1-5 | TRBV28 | CASSPALGQPQHF | TGTGCCAGTTCCCCCGCGCTCGGTCAGCCCCAGCATTTT
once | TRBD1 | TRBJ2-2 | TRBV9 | CASSLKGWQGAITGELFF | TGTGCCAGCAGCCTAAAGGGGTGGCAGGGGGCTATCACCGGGGAGCTGTTTTTT
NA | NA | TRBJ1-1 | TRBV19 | CASTGPETEAFF | TGTGCCAGTACAGGCCCAGAGACTGAAGCTTTCTTT
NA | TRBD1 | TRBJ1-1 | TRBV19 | CASSLRTGPGVEAFF | TGTGCCAGTAGTCTCCGGACAGGCCCCGGGGTTGAAGCTTTCTTT
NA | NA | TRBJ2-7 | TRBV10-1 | CASSESQDSKWEYF | TGCGCCAGCAGTGAGTCACAAGACTCAAAATGGGAGTACTTC
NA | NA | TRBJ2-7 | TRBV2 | CASSPETGIPSEQYF | TGTGCCAGCAGTCCGGAAACAGGGATCCCCAGCGAGCAGTACTTC
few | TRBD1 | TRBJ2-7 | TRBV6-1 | CASSEDRGPYEQYF | TGTGCCAGCAGTGAGGACAGGGGCCCCTACGAGCAGTACTTC
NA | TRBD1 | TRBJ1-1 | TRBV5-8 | CASRDLYRGGMNTEAFF | TGTGCCAGCAGGGATCTATACAGGGGCGGGATGAACACTGAAGCTTTCTTT
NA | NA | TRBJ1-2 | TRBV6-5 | CASAATANYGYTF | TGTGCCAGCGCCGCTACCGCTAACTATGGCTACACCTTC
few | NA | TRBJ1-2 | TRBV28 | CASSQTYVAVYGYTF | TGTGCCAGCAGTCAAACCTACGTCGCGGTCTATGGCTACACCTTC
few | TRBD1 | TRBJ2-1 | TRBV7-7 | CASSPGQGNEQFF | TGTGCCAGCAGCCCGGGACAGGGTAATGAGCAGTTCTTC
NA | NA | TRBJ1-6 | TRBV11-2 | CASSLGQQGVPLHF | TGTGCCAGCAGCTTAGGACAACAGGGAGTTCCCCTCCACTTT
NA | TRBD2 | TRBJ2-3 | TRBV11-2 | CASSSGLATQYF | TGTGCCAGCAGCTCAGGACTAGCTACGCAGTATTTT
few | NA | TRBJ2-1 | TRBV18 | CASSPSSSYSYNEQFF | TGTGCCAGCTCACCATCCTCTAGCTACTCCTACAATGAGCAGTTCTTC
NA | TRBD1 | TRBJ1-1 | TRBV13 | CASKDRASWNTEAFF | TGTGCCAGCAAGGACAGGGCATCTTGGAACACTGAAGCTTTCTTT
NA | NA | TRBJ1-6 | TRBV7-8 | CASSRDSPLHF | TGTGCCAGCTCCAGGGATTCACCCCTCCACTTT
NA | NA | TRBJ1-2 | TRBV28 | CASLPPGRGAERYTF | TGTGCCAGCCTACCTCCGGGGAGGGGGGCCGAACGCTACACCTTC
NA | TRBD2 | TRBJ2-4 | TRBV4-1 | CASSHGLAGVLAKNIQYF | TGCGCCAGCAGCCACGGGCTAGCGGGGGTCCTAGCCAAAAACATTCAGTACTTC
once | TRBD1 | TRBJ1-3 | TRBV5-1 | CASSLAGTGTGNTIYF | TGCGCCAGCAGCTTAGCGGGGACAGGGACTGGAAACACCATATATTTT
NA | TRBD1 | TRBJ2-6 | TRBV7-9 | CASSPRQGAPGANVLTF | TGTGCCAGCAGCCCTAGGCAGGGGGCGCCCGGGGCCAACGTCCTGACTTTC
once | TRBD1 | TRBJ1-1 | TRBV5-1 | CASSLGGTGVRTEAFF | TGCGCCAGCAGCTTGGGTGGGACAGGGGTTCGGACTGAAGCTTTCTTT
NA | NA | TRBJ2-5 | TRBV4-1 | CASKKVPTSTPEGVQYF | TGCGCCAGCAAGAAAGTCCCGACTAGCACCCCGGAGGGGGTCCAGTACTTC
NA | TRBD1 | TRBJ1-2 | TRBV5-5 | CASSSGQGRGNYGYTF | TGTGCCAGCAGCTCGGGACAGGGGCGGGGTAACTATGGCTACACCTTC
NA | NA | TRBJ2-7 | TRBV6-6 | CASSYSGQPYEQYF | TGTGCCAGCAGTTACTCCGGACAGCCCTACGAGCAGTACTTC
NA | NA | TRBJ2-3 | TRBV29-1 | CSVEDRQGEVHF | TGCAGCGTTGAAGATCGGCAAGGCGAGGTACATTTT
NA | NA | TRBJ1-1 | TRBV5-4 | CASSNNIRQSRIGAFF | TGTGCCAGCAGCAATAATATCCGACAGTCCAGGATCGGAGCTTTCTTT
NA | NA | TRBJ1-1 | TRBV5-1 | CASSLVGQGPEAFF | TGCGCCAGCAGCTTGGTCGGGCAGGGCCCTGAAGCTTTCTTT